The next 14 T cell receptor beta chains were all read from a single sample in a study of cytomegalovirus exposure and HLA in healthy donors. The PCR contained 60 Vbeta and 13 Jbeta primers. Assay used: immunoSEQ multiplex PCR; TCRdb lists only in-frame clones, some missing. This sample carries 95,000 to 150,000 clones, under 85% of them seen once, and the ten largest clones take roughly 10%. What was sequenced was PBMCs. The receptor set was obtained from a woman in her forties or fifties in good health and CMV-seropositive.

Concerning this clone: Mismatch with germline at one junction end may stem from a read error. The chain joins TRBV7-9 to TRBJ1-2; TRBD1 matches 7 bases. The CDR3 runs to 13 residues. CDR1 and CDR2 (germline): SEHNR, FQNEAQ (reference sequence). The CDR3 DNA follows: TGTGCCGGCAGCTCTCCCAGGGGGGTTGGCTACACCTTC. It yields the protein CAGSSPRGVGYTF.

Here the CDR3 DNA reads TGTGCCAGCCAATCTAGCGAATACAATGAGCAGTTCTTC. Residues: CASQSSEYNEQFF. This chain connects TRBV6-5 to TRBJ2-1; tentatively, D is TRBD2 (6 bases). Per the germline V gene, CDR1 is MNHEY and CDR2 is SVGAGI. V lost 8 bases to trimming and J lost 4 bases, with 12 bases between them. The CDR3 spans 13 residues.

Of note for this clone: Different DNA sequences within this sample yield the same CDR3. The chain has TRBV7-2 and TRBJ1-1, with D perhaps matching TRBD1 (5 bases). The CDR3 runs 12 residues. Germline CDR1 SGHTA, CDR2 FQGNSA. Trimming pared 1 base from V and 6 bases from J, leaving 6 bases between. CDR3 residues: CASSLGGAEAFF. The CDR3 bases are TGTGCCAGCAGCTTAGGGGGGGCTGAAGCTTTCTTT.

V is TRBV6-1 and J is TRBJ2-7, with 7 nucleotides matching TRBD2. The germline V gene encodes CDR1 MNHNS and CDR2 SASEGT. V trimming: 7 bases; J trimming: 3 bases; junction bases outside the gene matches: 12. The CDR3 has 15 residues. DNA of the CDR3: TGTGCCAGCATGGGGCGGGCAGGGAGGGACTACGAGCAGTACTTC. The encoded protein is CASMGRAGRDYEQYF.

The chain has TRBV5-1 and TRBJ2-5; D uncertain. V was clipped by 2 bases and J by 4 bases, with 6 bases between them. Germline CDR1 and CDR2: SGHRS and YFSETQ. The CDR3 runs 12 residues. The CDR3 nucleotides read TGCGCCAGCAGCTTCGCTACAGAGACCCAGTACTTC. This codes for CASSFATETQYF.

This rearrangement joins TRBV29-1 to TRBJ2-7, with D perhaps matching TRBD1 (5 bases). The CDR3 has 14 residues. Germline V gene sequence: CDR1 SQVTM, CDR2 ANQGSEA. Trimming removed 4 bases from V and 0 bases from J, with 13 bases in between. In nucleotides, the CDR3 is TGCAGCGTTGCGAGCGAAAGGGGCTCCTACGAGCAGTACTTC. This encodes CSVASERGSYEQYF.

This clone has just a few counts. The rearrangement links TRBV19 to TRBJ2-1; 8 bases line up with TRBD1. Germline V gives CDR1 LNHDA, CDR2 SQIVND (reference sequence). V lost 8 bases and J lost 6; bases outside the gene matches: 9. This CDR3 is built from 14 residues. The CDR3: CASRGQGVRNEQFF. The CDR3 coding sequence is TGTGCCAGTCGAGGACAGGGAGTTCGCAATGAGCAGTTCTTC. Filled out from reference TRBV19 and TRBJ2-1, the complete variable domain reads DGGITQSPKYLFRKEGQNVTLSCEQNLNHDAMYWYRQDPGQGLRLIYYSQIVNDFQKGDIAEGYSVSREKKESFPLTVTSAQKNPTAFYLCASRGQGVRNEQFFGPGTRLTVL.

The chain is built from TRBV2 and TRBJ2-3; 14 nucleotides align to TRBD2. From germline, CDR1 is SNHLY and CDR2 FYNNEI. Unmatched junction bases numbered 2, after V lost 5 bases and J lost 1 base. This CDR3 is built from 16 residues. The CDR3 reads CASSRLAGGGTDTQYF. The CDR3 coding sequence is TGTGCCAGCAGTCGACTAGCGGGGGGGGGCACAGATACGCAGTATTTT.

This chain connects TRBV7-8 to TRBJ2-7, with 9 bases fitting TRBD1. CDR3 length: 18 amino acids. V dropped 0 bases and J dropped 2; count of bases not matched to a gene: 11. Germline CDR1 and CDR2: SGHVS and FQNEAQ. CDR3 region: CASSLARTGTGITYEQYF. CDR3 sequence (DNA): TGTGCCAGCAGCTTAGCGAGAACCGGGACAGGGATAACCTACGAGCAGTACTTC. The entire variable domain, with the rest obtained from reference TRBV7-8 and TRBJ2-7, is as follows: GAGVSQSPRYKVAKRGQDVALRCDPISGHVSLFWYQQALGQGPEFLTYFQNEAQLDKSGLPSDRFFAERPEGSVSTLKIQRTQQEDSAVYLCASSLARTGTGITYEQYFGPGTRLTVT.

The CDR3 region is CASSLVGSGAGETQYF. The CDR3 DNA reads TGTGCCAGCAGCTTAGTCGGTAGCGGGGCAGGAGAGACCCAGTACTTC. The chain carries TRBV7-9 and TRBJ2-5; the match to TRBD2 covers 8 bases. J was trimmed by 4 bases and V by 1 base; bases with no gene match: 8. This CDR3 contains 16 residues. Germline CDR1 is SEHNR and CDR2 is FQNEAQ (reference sequence).

V and J are TRBV5-1 and TRBJ2-7; 8 positions match TRBD1. The CDR3 has 13 amino acids. After removal of 2 bases from V and 2 bases from J, the junction contained 0 bases not matched to a gene. CDR1 is SGHRS, CDR2 YFSETQ, per germline. CDR3 nucleotides: TGCGCCAGCAGCTTACAGGGGGCCTACGAGCAGTACTTC. Translated, it gives CASSLQGAYEQYF.

The chain couples TRBV30 to TRBJ1-5; 9 nucleotides line up with TRBD1. The CDR3 has 15 residues. Germline CDR1 is GTSNPN and CDR2 is SVGIG (reference sequence). The ends lost 2 bases at V and 5 bases at J; junction bases unmatched: 7. CDR3 nucleotides: TGTGCCTGGAGTCACAGGGGGCTTGAGGATCAGCCCCAGCATTTT. Protein: CAWSHRGLEDQPQHF.

This clone has only one observation. This chain uses TRBV19 with TRBJ1-2; D is perhaps TRBD1 (6 bases). V was trimmed by 1 base and J by 4 bases, leaving 13 bases between them. The CDR3 spans 15 residues. CDR1 and CDR2 (germline): LNHDA, SQIVND (reference sequence). CDR3 in DNA: TGTGCCAGTAGTATAGGATACCGGACAGCCTATGGCTACACCTTC. As protein: CASSIGYRTAYGYTF.

The sample holds a few counts of this clone. This chain uses TRBV4-2 with TRBJ1-2; tentative D call: TRBD1 (5 bases). Germline V gene lookup returns CDR1 LGHNA and CDR2 YNFKEQ. V was trimmed by 1 base and J by 0 bases, leaving 12 bases between them. The CDR3 has 16 amino acids. The CDR3 bases are TGTGCCAGCAGCCAAGGTTGGACGGACACTAACTATGGCTACACCTTC. As protein: CASSQGWTDTNYGYTF.